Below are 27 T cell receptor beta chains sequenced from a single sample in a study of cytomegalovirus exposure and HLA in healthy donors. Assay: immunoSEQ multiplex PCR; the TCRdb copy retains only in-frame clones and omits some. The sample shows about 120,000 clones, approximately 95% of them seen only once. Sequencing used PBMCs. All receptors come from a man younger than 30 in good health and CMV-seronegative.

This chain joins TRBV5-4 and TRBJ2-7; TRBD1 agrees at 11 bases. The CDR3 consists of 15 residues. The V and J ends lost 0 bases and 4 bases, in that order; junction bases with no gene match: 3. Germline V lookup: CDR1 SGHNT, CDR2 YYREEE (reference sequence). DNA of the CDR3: TGTGCCAGCAGCTTGGGCGGGACAGGGGGTTACGAGCAGTACTTC. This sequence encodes CASSLGGTGGYEQYF.

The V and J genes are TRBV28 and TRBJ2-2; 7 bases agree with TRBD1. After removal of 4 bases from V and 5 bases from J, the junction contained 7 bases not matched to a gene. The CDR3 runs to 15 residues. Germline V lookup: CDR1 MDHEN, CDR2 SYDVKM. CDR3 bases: TGTGCCAGCAGTTCCACAGGGGAGCTGACCGGGGAGCTGTTTTTT. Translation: CASSSTGELTGELFF.

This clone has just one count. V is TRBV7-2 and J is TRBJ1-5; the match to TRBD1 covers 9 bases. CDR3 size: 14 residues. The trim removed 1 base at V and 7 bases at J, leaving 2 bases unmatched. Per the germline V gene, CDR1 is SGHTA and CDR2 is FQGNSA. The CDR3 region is CASSLVQGAQPQHF. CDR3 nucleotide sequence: TGTGCCAGCAGCTTAGTACAGGGGGCGCAGCCCCAGCATTTT.

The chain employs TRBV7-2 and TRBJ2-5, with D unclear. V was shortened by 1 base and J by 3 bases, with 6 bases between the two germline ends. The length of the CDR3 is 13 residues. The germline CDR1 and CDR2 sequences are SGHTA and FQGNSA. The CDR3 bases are TGTGCCAGCAGCTTAGGGCAGGAAGAGACCCAGTACTTC. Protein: CASSLGQEETQYF.

The CDR3 here is CASSFYGGNEQFF. The DNA for the CDR3 is TGTGCCAGCAGCTTCTACGGGGGCAATGAGCAGTTCTTC. J is TRBJ2-1 and V is TRBV11-3; D is possibly TRBD2 (6 bases). The CDR3 is 13 amino acids. From germline, CDR1 is SGHNT and CDR2 YENEEA. V was shortened by 3 bases and J by 6 bases, with 9 bases between the two germline ends.

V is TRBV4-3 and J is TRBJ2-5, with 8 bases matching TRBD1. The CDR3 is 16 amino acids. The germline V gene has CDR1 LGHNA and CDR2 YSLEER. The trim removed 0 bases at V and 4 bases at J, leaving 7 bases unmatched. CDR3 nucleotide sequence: TGCGCCAGCAGCCAAGATCCCAGGGGGCTGCGAGAGACCCAGTACTTC. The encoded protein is CASSQDPRGLRETQYF.

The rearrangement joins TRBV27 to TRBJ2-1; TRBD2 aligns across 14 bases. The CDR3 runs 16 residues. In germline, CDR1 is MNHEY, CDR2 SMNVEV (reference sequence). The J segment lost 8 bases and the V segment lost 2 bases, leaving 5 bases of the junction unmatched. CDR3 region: CASSLTGTSGSDEQFF. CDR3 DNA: TGTGCCAGCAGTTTAACCGGGACTAGCGGGAGCGATGAGCAGTTCTTC.

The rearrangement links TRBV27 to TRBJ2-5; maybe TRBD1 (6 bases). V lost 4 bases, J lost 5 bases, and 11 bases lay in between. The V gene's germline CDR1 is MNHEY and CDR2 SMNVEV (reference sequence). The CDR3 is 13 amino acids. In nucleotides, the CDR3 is TGTGCCAGCAGTTGGACGCAGGGGGAGACCCAGTACTTC. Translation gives CASSWTQGETQYF.

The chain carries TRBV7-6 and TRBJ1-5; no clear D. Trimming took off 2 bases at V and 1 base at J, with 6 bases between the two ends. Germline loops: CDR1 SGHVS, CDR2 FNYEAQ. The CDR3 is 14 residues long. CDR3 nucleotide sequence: TGTGCCAGCAGCTTACTAGGCAGCAATCAGCCCCAGCATTTT. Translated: CASSLLGSNQPQHF.

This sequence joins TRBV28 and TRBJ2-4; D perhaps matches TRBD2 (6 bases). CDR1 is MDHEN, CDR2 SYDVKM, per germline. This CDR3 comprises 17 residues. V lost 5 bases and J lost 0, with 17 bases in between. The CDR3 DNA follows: TGTGCCAGCAGTCCCACGGAGGGAACCATAGCCAAAAACATTCAGTACTTC. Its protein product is CASSPTEGTIAKNIQYF.

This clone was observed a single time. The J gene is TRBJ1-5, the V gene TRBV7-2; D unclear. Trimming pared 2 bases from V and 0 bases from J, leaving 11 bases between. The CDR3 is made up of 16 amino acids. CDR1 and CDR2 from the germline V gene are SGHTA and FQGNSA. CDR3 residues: CASSLQDSYSNQPQHF. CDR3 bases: TGTGCCAGCAGCTTACAGGACTCGTATAGCAATCAGCCCCAGCATTTT.

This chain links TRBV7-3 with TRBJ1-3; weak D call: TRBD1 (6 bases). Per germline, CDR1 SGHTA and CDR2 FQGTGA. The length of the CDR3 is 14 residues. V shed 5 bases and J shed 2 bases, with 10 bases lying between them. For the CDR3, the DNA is TGTGCCAGCAGCCCTACAGGGACTGGAAACACCATATATTTT. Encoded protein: CASSPTGTGNTIYF.

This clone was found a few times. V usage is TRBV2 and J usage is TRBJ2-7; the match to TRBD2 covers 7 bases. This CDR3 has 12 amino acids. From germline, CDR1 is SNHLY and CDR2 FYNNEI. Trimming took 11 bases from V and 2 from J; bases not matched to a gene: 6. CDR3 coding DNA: TGTGCCGGTCGGGAGGAACCCTACGAGCAGTACTTC. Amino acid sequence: CAGREEPYEQYF.

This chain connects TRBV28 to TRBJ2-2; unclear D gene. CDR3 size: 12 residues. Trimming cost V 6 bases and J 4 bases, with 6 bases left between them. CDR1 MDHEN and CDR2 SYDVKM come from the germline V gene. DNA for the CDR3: TGTGCCAGCAGACTCGGCACCGGGGAGCTGTTTTTT. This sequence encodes CASRLGTGELFF.

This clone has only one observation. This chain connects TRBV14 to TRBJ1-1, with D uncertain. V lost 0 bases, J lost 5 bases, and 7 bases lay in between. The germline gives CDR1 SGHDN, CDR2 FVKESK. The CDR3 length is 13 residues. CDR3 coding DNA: TGTGCCAGCAGCCAAGATCCCAGGACTGAAGCTTTCTTT. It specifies CASSQDPRTEAFF. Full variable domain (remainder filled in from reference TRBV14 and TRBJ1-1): EAGVTQFPSHSVIEKGQTVTLRCDPISGHDNLYWYRRVMGKEIKFLLHFVKESKQDESGMPNNRFLAERTGGTYSTLKVQPAELEDSGVYFCASSQDPRTEAFFGQGTRLTVV.

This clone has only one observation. CDR3 coding DNA: TGTGCCAGCAGCGTAGTTGCGGGATTCACAGATACGCAGTATTTT. Translation gives CASSVVAGFTDTQYF. The chain uses TRBV9 and TRBJ2-3, with a possible D match to TRBD2 (6 bases). This CDR3 region has 15 residues. Germline V CDR1 and CDR2: SGDLS, YYNGEE. Trimming pared 0 bases from V and 2 bases from J, leaving 10 bases between.

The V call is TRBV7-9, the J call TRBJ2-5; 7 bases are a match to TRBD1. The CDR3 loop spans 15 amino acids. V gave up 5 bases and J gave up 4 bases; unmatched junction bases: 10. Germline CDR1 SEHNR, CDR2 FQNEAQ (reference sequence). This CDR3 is CASSKGAGSPETQYF. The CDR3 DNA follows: TGTGCCAGCAGCAAGGGGGCGGGTTCCCCAGAGACCCAGTACTTC.

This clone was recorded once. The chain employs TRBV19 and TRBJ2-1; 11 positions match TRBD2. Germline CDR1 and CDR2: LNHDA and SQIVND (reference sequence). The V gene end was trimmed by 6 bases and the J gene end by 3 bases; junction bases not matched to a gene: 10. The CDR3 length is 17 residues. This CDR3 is CASSNPLLAGGYNEQFF. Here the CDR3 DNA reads TGTGCCAGTAGCAACCCCCTCCTAGCGGGAGGCTACAATGAGCAGTTCTTC.

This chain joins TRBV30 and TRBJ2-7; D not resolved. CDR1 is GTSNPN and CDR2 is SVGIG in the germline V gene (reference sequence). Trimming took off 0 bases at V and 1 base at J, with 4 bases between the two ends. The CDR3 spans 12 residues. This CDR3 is CAWSVQSYEQYF. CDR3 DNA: TGTGCCTGGAGTGTACAATCCTACGAGCAGTACTTC.

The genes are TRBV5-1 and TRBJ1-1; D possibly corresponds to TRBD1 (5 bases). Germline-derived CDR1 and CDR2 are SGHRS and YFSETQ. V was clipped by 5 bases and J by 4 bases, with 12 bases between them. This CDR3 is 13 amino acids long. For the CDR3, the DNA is TGCGCCAGCAGATTCGGACAAAGCACTGAAGCTTTCTTT. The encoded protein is CASRFGQSTEAFF. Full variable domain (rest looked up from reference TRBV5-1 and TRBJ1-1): KAGVTQTPRYLIKTRGQQVTLSCSPISGHRSVSWYQQTPGQGLQFLFEYFSETQRNKGNFPGRFSGRQFSNSRSEMNVSTLELGDSALYLCASRFGQSTEAFFGQGTRLTVV.

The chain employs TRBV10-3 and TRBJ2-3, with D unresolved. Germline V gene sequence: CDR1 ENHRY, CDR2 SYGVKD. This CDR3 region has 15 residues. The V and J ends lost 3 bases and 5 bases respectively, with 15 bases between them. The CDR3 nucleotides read TGTGCCATCAGTGAAGAGGCAGCTCCTCGAGATACGCAGTATTTT. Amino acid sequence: CAISEEAAPRDTQYF.

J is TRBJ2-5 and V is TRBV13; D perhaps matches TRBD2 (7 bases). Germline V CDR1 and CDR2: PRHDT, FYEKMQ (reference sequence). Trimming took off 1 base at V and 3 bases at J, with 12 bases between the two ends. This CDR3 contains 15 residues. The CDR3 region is CASSLDQGREETQYF. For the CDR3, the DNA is TGTGCCAGCAGCTTAGATCAGGGGAGGGAAGAGACCCAGTACTTC.

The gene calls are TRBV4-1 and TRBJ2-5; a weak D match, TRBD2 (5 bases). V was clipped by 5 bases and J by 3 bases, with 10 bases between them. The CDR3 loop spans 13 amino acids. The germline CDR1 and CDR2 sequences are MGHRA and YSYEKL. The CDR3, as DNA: TGCGCCAGCAGCACTCGGGGAAAAGAGACCCAGTACTTC. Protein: CASSTRGKETQYF.

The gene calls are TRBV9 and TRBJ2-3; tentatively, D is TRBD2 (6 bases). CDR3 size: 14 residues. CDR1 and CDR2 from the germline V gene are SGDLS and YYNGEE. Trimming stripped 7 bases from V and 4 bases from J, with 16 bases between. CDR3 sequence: CASQGGGMADTQYF. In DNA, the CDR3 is TGTGCCAGCCAGGGCGGCGGGATGGCAGATACGCAGTATTTT.

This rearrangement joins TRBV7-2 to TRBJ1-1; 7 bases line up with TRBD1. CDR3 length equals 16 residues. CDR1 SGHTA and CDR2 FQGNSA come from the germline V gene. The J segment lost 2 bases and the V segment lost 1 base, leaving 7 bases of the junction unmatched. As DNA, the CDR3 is TGTGCCAGCAGCTTAGGAGGGACAGAGGCAAACACTGAAGCTTTCTTT. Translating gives CASSLGGTEANTEAFF.

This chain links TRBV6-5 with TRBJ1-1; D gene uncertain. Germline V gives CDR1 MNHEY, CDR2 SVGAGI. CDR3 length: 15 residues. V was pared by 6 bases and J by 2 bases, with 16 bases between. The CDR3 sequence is CASRLELVPNTEAFF. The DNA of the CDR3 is TGTGCCAGCAGGCTAGAATTGGTTCCTAACACTGAAGCTTTCTTT.

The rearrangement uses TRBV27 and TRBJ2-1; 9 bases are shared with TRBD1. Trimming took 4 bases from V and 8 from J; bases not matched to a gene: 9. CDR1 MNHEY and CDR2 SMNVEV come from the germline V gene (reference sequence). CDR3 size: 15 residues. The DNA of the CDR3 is TGTGCCAGCAGTTCGCCTCGGACAGGGGTCCATGAGCAGTTCTTC. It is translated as CASSSPRTGVHEQFF.